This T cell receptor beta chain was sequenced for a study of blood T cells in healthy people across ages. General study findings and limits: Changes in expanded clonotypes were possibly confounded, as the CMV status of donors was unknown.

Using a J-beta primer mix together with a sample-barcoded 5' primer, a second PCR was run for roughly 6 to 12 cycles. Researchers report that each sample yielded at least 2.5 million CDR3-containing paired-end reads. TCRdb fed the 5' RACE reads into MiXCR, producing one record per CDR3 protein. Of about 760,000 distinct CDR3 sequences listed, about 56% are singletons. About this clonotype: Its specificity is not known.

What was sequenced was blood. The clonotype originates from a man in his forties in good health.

As DNA, the CDR3 is TGTGCCAGCAGTTTTCCCTTTGTCGGGGGGAACACTGAAGCTTTCTTT. It is translated as CASSFPFVGGNTEAFF. The chain uses TRBV12-3 or TRBV12-4 and TRBJ1-1; the D gene is possibly TRBD1 (5 bases). The CDR3 runs to 16 residues. V lost 3 bases, J lost 1 base, and 15 bases lay in between.